Listed here are 8 T cell receptor beta chains from one sample, sequenced in a study of blood T cell repertoires in COVID-19. Profiled with immunoSEQ multiplex PCR; TCRdb holds only in-frame clones, not every one. The sample carries 55,000 to 80,000 clones, 65% to 85% recorded once. Sequencing used peripheral blood. The receptors originated from a human donor in a cohort sampled during active COVID-19.

The rearrangement joins TRBV5-4 to TRBJ2-3; TRBD2 agrees at 8 bases. Trimming removed 6 bases from V and 5 bases from J; junction bases left unmatched: 8. Germline V CDR1 and CDR2: SGHNT, YYREEE (reference sequence). CDR3 size: 14 residues. CDR3 amino acids: CASIRGGQRDTQYF. The CDR3 DNA reads TGTGCCAGCATCCGGGGGGGGCAAAGAGATACGCAGTATTTT.

V is TRBV3-1 (or the pseudogene TRBV3-2) and J is TRBJ1-3, with D perhaps TRBD1 (6 bases). CDR3 length: 15 residues. With 1 base removed from V and 0 bases from J, the gap between germline ends came to 7 bases. Germline CDR1 is LGHDT and CDR2 is YNNKEL (reference sequence). The CDR3: CASSQVQGSGNTIYF. In DNA, the CDR3 is TGTGCCAGCAGCCAAGTACAGGGCTCTGGAAACACCATATATTTT.

The rearrangement links TRBV30 to TRBJ1-2, with D possibly matching TRBD1 (5 bases). Germline V gene lookup returns CDR1 GTSNPN and CDR2 SVGIG (reference sequence). The CDR3 length is 14 residues. With 0 bases removed from V and 7 bases from J, the gap between germline ends came to 15 bases. CDR3 residues: CAWSVPAGSRGYTF. The CDR3 region has the DNA TGTGCCTGGAGTGTACCTGCAGGGTCTCGTGGCTACACCTTC.

CDR3 sequence (DNA): TGTGCCAGCAGCTTGTATTATTCGGGAGGGGATACGCAGTATTTT. Translating it yields CASSLYYSGGDTQYF. This chain joins TRBV5-4 and TRBJ2-3; 8 nucleotides agree with TRBD2. This CDR3 is built from 15 residues. J was trimmed by 6 bases and V by 1 base; bases with no gene match: 7. Germline V gives CDR1 SGHNT, CDR2 YYREEE (reference sequence).

The rearrangement joins TRBV2 to TRBJ1-1; D may be TRBD1 (5 bases). V lost 3 bases and J 6 bases, leaving 8 bases between the germline ends. Looked up from germline, CDR1 is SNHLY and CDR2 is FYNNEI. The CDR3 loop spans 12 amino acids. CDR3: CASSDGGAEAFF. CDR3 nucleotides: TGTGCCAGCAGTGATGGGGGGGCTGAAGCTTTCTTT.

The V call is TRBV7-8, the J call TRBJ2-7; D possibly corresponds to TRBD1 (6 bases). Germline CDR1 SGHVS, CDR2 FQNEAQ. The CDR3 loop spans 15 amino acids. V was clipped by 1 base and J by 1 base, with 11 bases between them. The CDR3 reads CASSLVGGTSYEQYF. As DNA, the CDR3 is TGTGCCAGCAGCTTAGTTGGGGGCACTTCCTACGAGCAGTACTTC. The entire variable domain, with the rest obtained from reference TRBV7-8 and TRBJ2-7, is as follows: GAGVSQSPRYKVAKRGQDVALRCDPISGHVSLFWYQQALGQGPEFLTYFQNEAQLDKSGLPSDRFFAERPEGSVSTLKIQRTQQEDSAVYLCASSLVGGTSYEQYFGPGTRLTVT.

The V gene is TRBV5-8, the J gene TRBJ2-7; a possible D gene is TRBD2 (7 bases). Germline-derived CDR1 and CDR2 are SGHTS and YDEGEE. There are 14 residues in the CDR3. Trimming stripped 4 bases from V and 4 bases from J, with 15 bases between. CDR3: CASSPPGGGYEQYF. The CDR3 DNA follows: TGTGCCAGCAGCCCCCCGGGGGGCGGGTACGAGCAGTACTTC.

The chain links TRBV2 to TRBJ2-6, with D possibly matching TRBD1 (6 bases). The CDR3 covers 17 residues. Germline V gene data show CDR1 as SNHLY and CDR2 as FYNNEI. The ends were cut back, 3 bases at V and 2 bases at J, with 14 bases in the middle. CDR3 region: CASSDPTGGAGANVLTF. CDR3 nucleotides: TGTGCCAGCAGTGACCCGACAGGTGGGGCTGGGGCCAACGTCCTGACTTTC.